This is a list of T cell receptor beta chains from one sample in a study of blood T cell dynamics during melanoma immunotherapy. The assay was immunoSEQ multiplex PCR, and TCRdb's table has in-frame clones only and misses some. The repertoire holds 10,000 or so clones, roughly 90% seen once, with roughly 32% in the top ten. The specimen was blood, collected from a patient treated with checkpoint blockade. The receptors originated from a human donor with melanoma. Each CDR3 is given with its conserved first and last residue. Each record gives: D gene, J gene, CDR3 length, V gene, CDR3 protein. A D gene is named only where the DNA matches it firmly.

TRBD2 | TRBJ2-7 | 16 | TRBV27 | CASTPSSGTLSYEQYF
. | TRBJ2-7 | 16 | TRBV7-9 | CASSSMPTVSSYEQYF
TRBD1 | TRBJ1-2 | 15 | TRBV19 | CASSHPGQGAYGYTF
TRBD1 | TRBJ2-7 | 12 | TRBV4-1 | CASSQGAYEQYF
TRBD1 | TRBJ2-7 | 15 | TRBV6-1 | CASSPGQGRSYEQYF
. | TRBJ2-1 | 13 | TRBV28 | CASSLYADNEQFF
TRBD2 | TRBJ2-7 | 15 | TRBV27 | CASSLGGRAEYEQYF
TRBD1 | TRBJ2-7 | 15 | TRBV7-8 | CASSPRGQGPHEQYF
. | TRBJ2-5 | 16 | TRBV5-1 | CASSARPLAWGETQYF
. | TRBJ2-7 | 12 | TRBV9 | CASSVWPVGKYF
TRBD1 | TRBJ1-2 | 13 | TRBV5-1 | CASSRTGGDGYTF